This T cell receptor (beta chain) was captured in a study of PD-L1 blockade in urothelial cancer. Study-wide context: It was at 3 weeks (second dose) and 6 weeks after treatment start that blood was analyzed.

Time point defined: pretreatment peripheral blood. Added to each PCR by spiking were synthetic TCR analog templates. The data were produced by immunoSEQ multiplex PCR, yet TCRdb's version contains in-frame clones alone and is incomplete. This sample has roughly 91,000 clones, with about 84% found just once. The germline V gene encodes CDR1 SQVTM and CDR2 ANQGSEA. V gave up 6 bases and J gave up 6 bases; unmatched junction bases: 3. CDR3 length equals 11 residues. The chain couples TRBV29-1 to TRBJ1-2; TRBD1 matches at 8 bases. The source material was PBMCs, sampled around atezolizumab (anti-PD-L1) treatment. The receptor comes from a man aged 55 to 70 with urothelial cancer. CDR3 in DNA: TGCAGCGTCCAACAGGGGGATGGCTACACCTTC. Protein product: CSVQQGDGYTF. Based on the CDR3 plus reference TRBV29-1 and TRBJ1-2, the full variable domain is SAVISQKPSRDICQRGTSLTIQCQVDSQVTMMFWYRQQPGQSLTLIATANQGSEATYESGFVIDKFPISRPNLTFSTLTVSNMSPEDSSIYLCSVQQGDGYTFGSGTRLTVV.